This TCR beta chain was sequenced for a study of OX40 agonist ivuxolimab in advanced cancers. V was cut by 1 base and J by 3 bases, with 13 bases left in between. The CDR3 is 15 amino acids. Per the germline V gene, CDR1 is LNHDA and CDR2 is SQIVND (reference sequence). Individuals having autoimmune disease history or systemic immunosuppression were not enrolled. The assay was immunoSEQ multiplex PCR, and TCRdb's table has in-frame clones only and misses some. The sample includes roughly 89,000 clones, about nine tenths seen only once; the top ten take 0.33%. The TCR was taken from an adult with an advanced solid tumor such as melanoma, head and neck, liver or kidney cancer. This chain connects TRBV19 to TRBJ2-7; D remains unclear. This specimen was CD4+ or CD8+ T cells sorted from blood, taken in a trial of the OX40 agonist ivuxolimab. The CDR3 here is CASSIGQEPYYEQYF. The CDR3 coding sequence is TGTGCCAGTAGTATAGGGCAGGAACCTTACTACGAGCAGTACTTC.